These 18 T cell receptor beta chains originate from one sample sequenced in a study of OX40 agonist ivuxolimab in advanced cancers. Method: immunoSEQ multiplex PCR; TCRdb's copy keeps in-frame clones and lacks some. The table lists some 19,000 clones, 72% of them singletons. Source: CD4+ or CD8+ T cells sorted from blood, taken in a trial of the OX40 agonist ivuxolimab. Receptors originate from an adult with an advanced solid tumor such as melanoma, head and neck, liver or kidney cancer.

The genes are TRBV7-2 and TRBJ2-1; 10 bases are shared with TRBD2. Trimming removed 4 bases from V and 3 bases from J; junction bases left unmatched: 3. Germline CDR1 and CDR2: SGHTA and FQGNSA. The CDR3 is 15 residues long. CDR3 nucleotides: TGTGCCAGCAGCTGGACTAGCGGCGACTACAATGAGCAGTTCTTC. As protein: CASSWTSGDYNEQFF.

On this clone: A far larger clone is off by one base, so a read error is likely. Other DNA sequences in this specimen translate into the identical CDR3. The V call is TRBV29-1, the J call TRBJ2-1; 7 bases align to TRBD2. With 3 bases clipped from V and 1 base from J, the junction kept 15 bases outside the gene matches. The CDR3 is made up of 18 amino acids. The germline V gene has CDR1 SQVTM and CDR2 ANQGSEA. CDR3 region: CSVDGGGGAGGSYNEQFF. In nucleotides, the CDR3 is TGCAGCGTTGATGGTGGGGGAGGGGCAGGAGGTTCCTACAATGAGCAGTTCTTC.

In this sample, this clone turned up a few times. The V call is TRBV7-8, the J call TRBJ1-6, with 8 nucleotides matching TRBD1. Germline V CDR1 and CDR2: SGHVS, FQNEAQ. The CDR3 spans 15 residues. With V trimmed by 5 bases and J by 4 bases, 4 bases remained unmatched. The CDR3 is CASSPRQGYNSPLHF. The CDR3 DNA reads TGTGCCAGCAGCCCGAGACAGGGGTATAATTCACCCCTCCACTTT.

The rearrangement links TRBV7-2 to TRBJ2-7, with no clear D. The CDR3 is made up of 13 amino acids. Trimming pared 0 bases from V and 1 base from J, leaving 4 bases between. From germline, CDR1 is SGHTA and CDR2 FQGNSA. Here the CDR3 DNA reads TGTGCCAGCAGCTTAGCAGTTTCCTACGAGCAGTACTTC. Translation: CASSLAVSYEQYF.

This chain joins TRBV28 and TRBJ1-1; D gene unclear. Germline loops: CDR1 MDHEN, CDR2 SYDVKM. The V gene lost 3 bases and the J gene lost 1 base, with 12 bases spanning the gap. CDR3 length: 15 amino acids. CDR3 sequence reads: CASSLYKLSNTEAFF. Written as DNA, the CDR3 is TGTGCCAGCAGTTTGTACAAACTATCGAACACTGAAGCTTTCTTT.

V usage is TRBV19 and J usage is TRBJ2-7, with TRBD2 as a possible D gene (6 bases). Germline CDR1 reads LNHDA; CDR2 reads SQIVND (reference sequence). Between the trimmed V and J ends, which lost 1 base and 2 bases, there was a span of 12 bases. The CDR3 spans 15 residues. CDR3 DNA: TGTGCCAGTAGTATAGCGCTAGCGCAGCCCTACGAGCAGTACTTC. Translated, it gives CASSIALAQPYEQYF.

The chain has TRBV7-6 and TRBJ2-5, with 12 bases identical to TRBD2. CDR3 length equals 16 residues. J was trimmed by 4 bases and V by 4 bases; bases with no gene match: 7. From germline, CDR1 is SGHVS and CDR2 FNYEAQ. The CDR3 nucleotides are TGTGCCAGCAGCTCCCTAGCGGGGGGGCGAGGAGAGACCCAGTACTTC. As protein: CASSSLAGGRGETQYF.

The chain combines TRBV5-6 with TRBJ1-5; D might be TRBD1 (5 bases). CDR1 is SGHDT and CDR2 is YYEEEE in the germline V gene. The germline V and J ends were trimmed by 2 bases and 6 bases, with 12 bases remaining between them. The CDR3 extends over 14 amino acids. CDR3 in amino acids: CASSFGGGVQPQHF. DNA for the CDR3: TGTGCCAGCAGCTTCGGTGGGGGAGTTCAGCCCCAGCATTTT.

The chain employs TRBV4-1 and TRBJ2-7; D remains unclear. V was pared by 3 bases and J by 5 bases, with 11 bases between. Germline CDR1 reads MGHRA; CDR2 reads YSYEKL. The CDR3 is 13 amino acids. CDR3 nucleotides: TGCGCCAGCAGCCAGAACCCCATCAACGAGCAGTACTTC. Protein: CASSQNPINEQYF.

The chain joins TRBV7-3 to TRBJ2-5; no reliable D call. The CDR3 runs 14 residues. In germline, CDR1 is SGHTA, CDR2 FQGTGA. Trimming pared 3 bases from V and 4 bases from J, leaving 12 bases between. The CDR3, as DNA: TGTGCCAGCAGCTTCTCCCCTAATGGAGAGACCCAGTACTTC. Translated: CASSFSPNGETQYF.

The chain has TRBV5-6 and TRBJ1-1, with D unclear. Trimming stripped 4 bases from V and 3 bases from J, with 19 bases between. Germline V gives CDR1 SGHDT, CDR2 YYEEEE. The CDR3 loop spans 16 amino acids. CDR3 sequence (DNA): TGTGCCAGCAGCCCGGTCGGAAGGATTCGGGACACTGAAGCTTTCTTT. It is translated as CASSPVGRIRDTEAFF.

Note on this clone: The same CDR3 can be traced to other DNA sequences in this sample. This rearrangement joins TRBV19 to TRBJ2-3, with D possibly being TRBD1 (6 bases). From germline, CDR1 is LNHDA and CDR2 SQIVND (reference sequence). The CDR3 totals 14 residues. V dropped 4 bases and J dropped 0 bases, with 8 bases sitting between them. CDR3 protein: CASSTGVSTDTQYF. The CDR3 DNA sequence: TGTGCCAGTAGTACAGGGGTTAGCACAGATACGCAGTATTTT.

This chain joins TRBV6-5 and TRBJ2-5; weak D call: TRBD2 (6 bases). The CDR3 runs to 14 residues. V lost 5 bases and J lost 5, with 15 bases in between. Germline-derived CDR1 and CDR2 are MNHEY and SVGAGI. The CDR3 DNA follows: TGTGCCAGCAGTCCGGGGGTCGAAGTGGAGACCCAGTACTTC. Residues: CASSPGVEVETQYF.

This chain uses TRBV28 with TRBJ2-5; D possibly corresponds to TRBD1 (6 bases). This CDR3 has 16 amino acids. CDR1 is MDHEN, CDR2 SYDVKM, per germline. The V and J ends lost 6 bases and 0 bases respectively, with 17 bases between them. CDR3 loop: CASRADRFTYQETQYF. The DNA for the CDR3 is TGTGCCAGCAGGGCCGACAGGTTTACTTACCAAGAGACCCAGTACTTC.

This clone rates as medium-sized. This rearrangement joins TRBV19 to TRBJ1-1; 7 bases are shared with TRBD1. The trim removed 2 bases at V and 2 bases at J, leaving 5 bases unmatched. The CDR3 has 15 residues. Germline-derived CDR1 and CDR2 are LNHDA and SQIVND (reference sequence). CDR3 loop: CASSITAGGNTEAFF. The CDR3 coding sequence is TGTGCCAGTAGTATAACGGCAGGGGGAAACACTGAAGCTTTCTTT.

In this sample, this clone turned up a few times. The CDR3, as DNA: TGTGCCAGCAGCTCCGGTGGGGCCGGGTACAATGAGCAGTTCTTC. As protein: CASSSGGAGYNEQFF. This rearrangement joins TRBV7-9 to TRBJ2-1; the D gene is possibly TRBD1 (5 bases). This CDR3 spans 15 amino acids. Trimming shortened V by 4 bases and J by 4 bases, and 14 bases separated the two germline ends. CDR1 and CDR2 (germline): SEHNR, FQNEAQ (reference sequence).

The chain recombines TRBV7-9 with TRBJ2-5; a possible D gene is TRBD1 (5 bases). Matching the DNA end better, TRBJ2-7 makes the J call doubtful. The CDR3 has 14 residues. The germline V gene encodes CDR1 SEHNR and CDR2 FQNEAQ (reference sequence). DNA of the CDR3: TGTGCCAGCAGCTTATTGGACCAGGGCTACGAGCAGTACTTC. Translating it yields CASSLLDQGYEQYF.

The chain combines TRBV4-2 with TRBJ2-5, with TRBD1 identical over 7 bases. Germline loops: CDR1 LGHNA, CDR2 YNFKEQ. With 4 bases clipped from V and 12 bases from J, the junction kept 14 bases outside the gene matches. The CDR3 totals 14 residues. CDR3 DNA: TGTGCCAGCAGCCTTGCCGGACAGGCCGGTCCTAAGTACTTC. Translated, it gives CASSLAGQAGPKYF.